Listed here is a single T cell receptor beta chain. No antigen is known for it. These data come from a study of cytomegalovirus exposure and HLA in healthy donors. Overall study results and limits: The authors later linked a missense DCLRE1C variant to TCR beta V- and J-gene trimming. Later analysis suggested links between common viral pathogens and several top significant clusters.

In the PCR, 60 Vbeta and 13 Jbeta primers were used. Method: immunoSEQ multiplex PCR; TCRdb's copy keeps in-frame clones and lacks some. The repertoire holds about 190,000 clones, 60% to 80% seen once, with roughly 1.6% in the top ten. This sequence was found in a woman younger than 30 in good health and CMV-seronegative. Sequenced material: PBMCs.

In nucleotides, the CDR3 is TGTGCCTGGAGCGTGACAGGGGAGGGTCAGCCCCAGCATTTT. Translating gives CAWSVTGEGQPQHF. The chain couples TRBV30 to TRBJ1-5; 8 bases are shared with TRBD1. Germline loops: CDR1 GTSNPN, CDR2 SVGIG (reference sequence). The CDR3 length is 14 residues. J lost 6 bases, V lost 3 bases, and 7 bases had no gene match.